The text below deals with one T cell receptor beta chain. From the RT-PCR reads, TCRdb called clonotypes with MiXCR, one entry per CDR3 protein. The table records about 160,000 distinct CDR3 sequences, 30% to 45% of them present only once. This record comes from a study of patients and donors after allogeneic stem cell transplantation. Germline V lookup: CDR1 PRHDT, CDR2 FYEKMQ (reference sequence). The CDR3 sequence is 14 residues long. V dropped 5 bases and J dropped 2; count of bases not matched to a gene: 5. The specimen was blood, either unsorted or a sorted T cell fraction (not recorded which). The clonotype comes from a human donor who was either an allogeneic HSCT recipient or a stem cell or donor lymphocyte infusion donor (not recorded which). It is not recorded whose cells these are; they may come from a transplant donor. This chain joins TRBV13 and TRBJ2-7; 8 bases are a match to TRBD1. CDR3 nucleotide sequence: TGTGCCAGCAGCCTGCCCAGGGGGCCCTACGAGCAGTACTTC. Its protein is CASSLPRGPYEQYF.